The sample holds many counts of the clone carrying this T cell receptor (beta chain). The data were taken from a study of human T cells and chemical hapten exposure. Study-level information: Cases of alopecia areata, totalis or universalis occurred in a predominantly female patient group.

Each CDR3 protein is one row after TCRdb ran MiXCR on the RACE reads. This sample has under 110,000 distinct CDR3 sequences; 12% occur once, and the top ten carry around 1.6%. Time point defined: pre-sensitization, week 0. The treatment here: therapeutic diphenylcyclopropenone sensitization with weekly scalp DPC. The length of the CDR3 is 15 residues. CDR1 and CDR2 from the germline V gene are MNHNY and SVGAGI (reference sequence). The trim removed 5 bases at V and 2 bases at J, leaving 7 bases unmatched. The chain employs TRBV6-6 and TRBJ2-5; 8 bases are a match to TRBD2. The starting material was whole blood, obtained in connection with sensitization to the hapten diphenylcyclopropenone (DPC). The receptor was isolated from a woman aged 45-65 years with alopecia areata. Some clones in this sample may be carry-over from other donors' samples. The DNA for the CDR3 is TGTGCCAGCAGTCAAGCGGGAGCATCTCAAGAGACCCAGTACTTC. The encoded protein is CASSQAGASQETQYF.